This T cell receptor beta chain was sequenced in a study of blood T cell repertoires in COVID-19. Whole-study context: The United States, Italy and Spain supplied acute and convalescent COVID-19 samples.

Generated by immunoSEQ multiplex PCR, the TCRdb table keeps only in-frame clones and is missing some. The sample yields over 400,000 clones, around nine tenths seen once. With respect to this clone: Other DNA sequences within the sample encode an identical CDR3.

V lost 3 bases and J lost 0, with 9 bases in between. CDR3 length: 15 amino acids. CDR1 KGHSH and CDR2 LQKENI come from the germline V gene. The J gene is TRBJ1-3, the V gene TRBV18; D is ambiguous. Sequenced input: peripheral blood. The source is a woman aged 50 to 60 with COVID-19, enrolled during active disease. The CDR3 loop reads CASSPGGSSGNTIYF. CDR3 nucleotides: TGTGCCAGCTCACCGGGCGGGAGCTCTGGAAACACCATATATTTT.